Listed below are T cell receptor beta chains from one sample, sequenced in a study of Graves' ophthalmopathy and Graves' hyperthyroidism. In TCRdb, the multiplex PCR reads were re-called with MiXCR into one record per CDR3 protein. This sample carries approximately 460,000 distinct CDR3 sequences, approximately 15% of them seen once, and the ten largest clones take about 9.4%. The sample consisted of blood. These receptor sequences come from a woman in her thirties with Graves' ophthalmopathy. Each CDR3 is given with its conserved first and last residue. D genes are given only for firm matches. Part of the rows lack a size; the others show once, few, many or a class for expanded clones.

j_gene: TRBJ1-1
d_gene: .
abundance: many
v_gene: TRBV7-9
CDR3aa: CASSFGGWTEAFF
CDR3nt: TGTGCCAGCAGCTTCGGGGGATGGACTGAAGCTTTCTTT

j_gene: TRBJ1-6
d_gene: TRBD1
abundance: few
v_gene: TRBV18
CDR3aa: CASSPWTGSSYNSPLHF
CDR3nt: TGTGCCAGCTCACCTTGGACAGGAAGCTCCTATAATTCACCCCTCCACTTT

j_gene: TRBJ2-7
d_gene: .
abundance: .
v_gene: TRBV18
CDR3aa: CASSPNGGPNEQYF
CDR3nt: TGTGCCAGCTCCCCTAATGGGGGGCCCAACGAGCAGTACTTC

j_gene: TRBJ2-7
d_gene: .
abundance: many
v_gene: TRBV24-1
CDR3aa: CATSDTVSYEQYF
CDR3nt: TGTGCCACCAGTGATACAGTTTCCTACGAGCAGTACTTC

j_gene: TRBJ1-1
d_gene: .
abundance: .
v_gene: TRBV20-1
CDR3aa: CSARQIGEGHAEAFF
CDR3nt: TGCAGTGCTAGACAAATAGGAGAGGGGCACGCTGAAGCTTTCTTT

j_gene: TRBJ1-1
d_gene: .
abundance: many
v_gene: TRBV29-1
CDR3aa: CSVEGIVFATEAFF
CDR3nt: TGCAGCGTTGAAGGTATAGTTTTCGCCACTGAAGCTTTCTTT

j_gene: TRBJ1-5
d_gene: .
abundance: many
v_gene: TRBV28
CDR3aa: CASRYRDRRGNQPQHF
CDR3nt: TGTGCCAGCAGGTACAGGGATCGTAGGGGCAATCAGCCCCAGCATTTT

j_gene: TRBJ2-7
d_gene: TRBD1
abundance: .
v_gene: TRBV7-8
CDR3aa: CASSSPGQGIHEQYF
CDR3nt: TGTGCCAGCAGCTCCCCGGGACAGGGGATCCACGAGCAGTACTTC

j_gene: TRBJ2-2
d_gene: TRBD1
abundance: few
v_gene: TRBV5-1
CDR3aa: CASSLDLRDRVRTGELFF
CDR3nt: TGCGCCAGCAGCTTGGACCTCCGGGACAGGGTGCGGACCGGGGAGCTGTTTTTT

j_gene: TRBJ2-7
d_gene: .
abundance: .
v_gene: TRBV6-1
CDR3aa: CASSEGLGILYEQYF
CDR3nt: TGTGCCAGCAGTGAAGGCCTAGGGATCCTCTACGAGCAGTACTTC

j_gene: TRBJ2-2
d_gene: .
abundance: many
v_gene: TRBV9
CDR3aa: CASSQGRPNTGELFF
CDR3nt: TGTGCCAGCAGTCAGGGACGGCCGAACACCGGGGAGCTGTTTTTT

j_gene: TRBJ1-2
d_gene: .
abundance: .
v_gene: TRBV19
CDR3aa: CASSMSEWGGYTF
CDR3nt: TGTGCCAGTAGTATGTCGGAATGGGGTGGCTACACCTTC

j_gene: TRBJ1-1
d_gene: .
abundance: many
v_gene: TRBV6-2/TRBV6-3
CDR3aa: CASSYFGAEAFF
CDR3nt: TGTGCCAGCAGTTACTTCGGTGCTGAAGCTTTCTTT

j_gene: TRBJ2-5
d_gene: TRBD2
abundance: .
v_gene: TRBV6-1
CDR3aa: CASSAGTSEQTQYF
CDR3nt: TGTGCCAGCAGCGCCGGGACTAGCGAGCAGACCCAGTACTTC

j_gene: TRBJ2-2
d_gene: .
abundance: many
v_gene: TRBV30
CDR3aa: CAWSRELNTGELFF
CDR3nt: TGTGCCTGGAGTCGGGAGCTCAACACCGGGGAGCTGTTTTTT

j_gene: TRBJ1-1
d_gene: .
abundance: many
v_gene: TRBV28
CDR3aa: CASSLGTQNTEAFF
CDR3nt: TGTGCCAGCAGTTTGGGGACACAGAACACTGAAGCTTTCTTT

j_gene: TRBJ2-1
d_gene: .
abundance: many
v_gene: TRBV11-2
CDR3aa: CASTLDMGLYNEQFF
CDR3nt: TGTGCCAGCACTTTGGATATGGGGCTATACAATGAGCAGTTCTTC

j_gene: TRBJ2-2
d_gene: .
abundance: many
v_gene: TRBV6-4
CDR3aa: CASSDSMGRDTGELFF
CDR3nt: TGTGCCAGCAGTGACTCGATGGGTCGGGACACCGGGGAGCTGTTTTTT

j_gene: TRBJ1-2
d_gene: .
abundance: many
v_gene: TRBV29-1
CDR3aa: CSVSAGLYGYTF
CDR3nt: TGCAGCGTTTCTGCGGGCCTCTATGGCTACACCTTC

j_gene: TRBJ2-2
d_gene: .
abundance: many
v_gene: TRBV2
CDR3aa: CASSDGVNTGELFF
CDR3nt: TGTGCCAGCAGTGACGGGGTGAACACCGGGGAGCTGTTTTTT

j_gene: TRBJ1-2
d_gene: .
abundance: few
v_gene: TRBV5-1
CDR3aa: CASSLGRPGLNYGYTF
CDR3nt: TGCGCCAGCAGCTTGGGTCGCCCGGGGTTGAACTATGGCTACACCTTC

j_gene: TRBJ2-4
d_gene: .
abundance: many
v_gene: TRBV7-8
CDR3aa: CASSEAVGGGNIQYF
CDR3nt: TGTGCCAGCAGCGAAGCCGTAGGGGGAGGAAACATTCAGTACTTC

j_gene: TRBJ1-1
d_gene: TRBD1
abundance: many
v_gene: TRBV20-1
CDR3aa: CSATTGGTEAFF
CDR3nt: TGCAGTGCGACCACAGGGGGGACTGAAGCTTTCTTT

j_gene: TRBJ2-5
d_gene: .
abundance: many
v_gene: TRBV10-3
CDR3aa: CAISERGAGETQYF
CDR3nt: TGTGCCATCAGTGAACGTGGGGCGGGAGAGACCCAGTACTTC

j_gene: TRBJ2-7
d_gene: TRBD2
abundance: many
v_gene: TRBV6-5
CDR3aa: CASLYGLAGDLYEQYF
CDR3nt: TGTGCCAGCCTCTACGGACTAGCGGGAGATCTCTACGAGCAGTACTTC

j_gene: TRBJ1-1
d_gene: .
abundance: .
v_gene: TRBV27
CDR3aa: CASSLYTVGEAFF
CDR3nt: TGTGCCAGCAGTTTATATACAGTGGGTGAAGCTTTCTTT

j_gene: TRBJ2-2
d_gene: .
abundance: many
v_gene: TRBV13
CDR3aa: CASSFVRELFF
CDR3nt: TGTGCCAGCAGCTTTGTAAGGGAGCTGTTTTTT

j_gene: TRBJ2-2
d_gene: .
abundance: .
v_gene: TRBV24-1
CDR3aa: CATQRNWADGNTGELFF
CDR3nt: TGTGCCACCCAACGGAACTGGGCGGACGGGAACACCGGGGAGCTGTTTTTT

j_gene: TRBJ1-2
d_gene: .
abundance: .
v_gene: TRBV7-9
CDR3aa: CASSSPNDYGYTF
CDR3nt: TGTGCCAGCAGTTCCCCTAACGACTATGGCTACACCTTC

j_gene: TRBJ1-1
d_gene: .
abundance: many
v_gene: TRBV5-1
CDR3aa: CASSLERGGTEAFF
CDR3nt: TGCGCCAGCAGCTTGGAGAGGGGCGGCACTGAAGCTTTCTTT

j_gene: TRBJ2-7
d_gene: .
abundance: .
v_gene: TRBV20-1
CDR3aa: CSARARILSYDQYF
CDR3nt: TGCAGTGCTAGGGCGCGGATCCTATCCTACGATCAGTACTTC

j_gene: TRBJ2-6
d_gene: TRBD1
abundance: many
v_gene: TRBV11-1
CDR3aa: CASSLRQGAGGANVLTF
CDR3nt: TGTGCCAGCAGCTTACGACAGGGGGCTGGTGGGGCCAACGTCCTGACTTTC

j_gene: TRBJ2-7
d_gene: .
abundance: many
v_gene: TRBV28
CDR3aa: CASSPPRGLGEQYF
CDR3nt: TGTGCCAGCAGCCCCCCTAGAGGGCTGGGCGAGCAGTACTTC

j_gene: TRBJ1-1
d_gene: .
abundance: many
v_gene: TRBV12-3/TRBV12-4
CDR3aa: CASSLGLPEAFF
CDR3nt: TGTGCCAGCAGTTTGGGACTACCTGAAGCTTTCTTT

j_gene: TRBJ1-5
d_gene: .
abundance: many
v_gene: TRBV6-2/TRBV6-3
CDR3aa: CASSYAQGSNQPQHF
CDR3nt: TGTGCCAGCAGTTACGCACAGGGAAGCAATCAGCCCCAGCATTTT

j_gene: TRBJ2-7
d_gene: .
abundance: .
v_gene: TRBV6-5
CDR3aa: CASSYRTGSYEQYF
CDR3nt: TGTGCCAGCAGTTACCGGACTGGCTCCTACGAGCAGTACTTC

j_gene: TRBJ2-4
d_gene: .
abundance: .
v_gene: TRBV3-1
CDR3aa: CASSQGFPDPADIQYF
CDR3nt: TGTGCCAGCAGCCAAGGGTTTCCCGACCCCGCGGACATTCAGTACTTC

j_gene: TRBJ2-5
d_gene: TRBD2
abundance: .
v_gene: TRBV11-2
CDR3aa: CASSLSSGGAETQYF
CDR3nt: TGTGCCAGCAGCTTATCTAGCGGGGGGGCGGAGACCCAGTACTTC

j_gene: TRBJ2-5
d_gene: .
abundance: many
v_gene: TRBV11-2
CDR3aa: CASSPLALWAQYF
CDR3nt: TGTGCCAGCAGCCCCTTAGCCCTGTGGGCCCAGTACTTC

j_gene: TRBJ2-1
d_gene: TRBD2
abundance: many
v_gene: TRBV10-3
CDR3aa: CAISERASGGYEQFF
CDR3nt: TGTGCCATCAGTGAGAGGGCTAGCGGGGGTTATGAGCAGTTCTTC

j_gene: TRBJ2-7
d_gene: TRBD1
abundance: many
v_gene: TRBV3-1
CDR3aa: CASSPGTGGIYEQYF
CDR3nt: TGTGCCAGCAGCCCCGGGACAGGGGGAATCTACGAGCAGTACTTC

j_gene: TRBJ1-5
d_gene: .
abundance: .
v_gene: TRBV6-5
CDR3aa: CVSCYSAGDDNQPQHF
CDR3nt: TGTGTCAGCTGTTACTCGGCCGGGGACGACAATCAGCCCCAGCATTTT

j_gene: TRBJ2-5
d_gene: TRBD2
abundance: .
v_gene: TRBV20-1
CDR3aa: CSPMERGEETQYF
CDR3nt: TGCAGTCCAATGGAGCGGGGAGAAGAGACCCAGTACTTC

j_gene: TRBJ2-5
d_gene: TRBD2
abundance: many
v_gene: TRBV11-2
CDR3aa: CASSLGYPGGETQYF
CDR3nt: TGTGCCAGCAGCTTAGGGTACCCGGGGGGGGAGACCCAGTACTTC

j_gene: TRBJ1-2
d_gene: .
abundance: many
v_gene: TRBV19
CDR3aa: CASSIEGGGPSYGYTF
CDR3nt: TGTGCCAGTAGTATAGAGGGCGGCGGACCCAGCTATGGCTACACCTTC